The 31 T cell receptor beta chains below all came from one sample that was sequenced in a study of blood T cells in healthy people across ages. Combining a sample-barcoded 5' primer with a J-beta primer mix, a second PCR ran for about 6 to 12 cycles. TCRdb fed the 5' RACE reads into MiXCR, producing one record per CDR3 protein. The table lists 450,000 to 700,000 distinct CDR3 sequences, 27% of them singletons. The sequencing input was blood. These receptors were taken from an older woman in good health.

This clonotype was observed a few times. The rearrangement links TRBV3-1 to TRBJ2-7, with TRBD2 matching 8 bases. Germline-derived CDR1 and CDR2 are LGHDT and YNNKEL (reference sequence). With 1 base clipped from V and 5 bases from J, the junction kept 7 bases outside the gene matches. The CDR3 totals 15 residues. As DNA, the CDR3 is TGTGCCAGCAGCCAAGTGTACGGGGGGGCCAACGAGCAGTACTTC. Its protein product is CASSQVYGGANEQYF.

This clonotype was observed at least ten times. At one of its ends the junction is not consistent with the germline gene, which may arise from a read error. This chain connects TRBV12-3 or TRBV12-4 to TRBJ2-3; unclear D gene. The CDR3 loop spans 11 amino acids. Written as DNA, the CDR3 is TGTGCCAGCAGCTTAGAGGATACGCAGTATTTT. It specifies CASSLEDTQYF.

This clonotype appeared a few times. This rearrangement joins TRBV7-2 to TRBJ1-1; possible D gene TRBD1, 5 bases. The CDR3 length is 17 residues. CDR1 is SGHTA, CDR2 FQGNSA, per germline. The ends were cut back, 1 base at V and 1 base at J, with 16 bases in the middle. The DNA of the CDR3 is TGTGCCAGCAGCTTAGTTTTGGGGCCGCGCGGGAACACTGAAGCTTTCTTT. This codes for CASSLVLGPRGNTEAFF. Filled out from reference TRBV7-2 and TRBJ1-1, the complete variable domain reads GAGVSQSPSNKVTEKGKDVELRCDPISGHTALYWYRQSLGQGLEFLIYFQGNSAPDKSGLPSDRFSAERTGGSVSTLTIQRTQQEDSAVYLCASSLVLGPRGNTEAFFGQGTRLTVV.

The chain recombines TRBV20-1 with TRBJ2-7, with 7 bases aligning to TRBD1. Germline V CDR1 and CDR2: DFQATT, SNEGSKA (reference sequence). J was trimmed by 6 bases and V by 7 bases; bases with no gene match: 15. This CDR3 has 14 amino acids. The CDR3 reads CSGLYRGRGGEQYF. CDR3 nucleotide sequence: TGCAGTGGTCTGTACAGGGGACGTGGGGGCGAGCAGTACTTC.

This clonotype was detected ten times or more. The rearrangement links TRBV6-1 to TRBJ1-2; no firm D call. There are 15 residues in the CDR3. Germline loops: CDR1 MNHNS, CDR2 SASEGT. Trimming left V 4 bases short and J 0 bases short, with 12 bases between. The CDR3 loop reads CASSVAGSSNYGYTF. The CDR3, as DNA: TGTGCCAGCAGTGTAGCCGGGTCCTCTAACTATGGCTACACCTTC.

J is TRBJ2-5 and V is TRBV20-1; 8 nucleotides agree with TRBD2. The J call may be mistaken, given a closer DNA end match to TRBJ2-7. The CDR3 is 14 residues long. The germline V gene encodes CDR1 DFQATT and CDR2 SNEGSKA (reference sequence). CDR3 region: CSATGTRLSYEQYF. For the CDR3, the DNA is TGCAGTGCTACCGGGACTAGACTTTCCTACGAGCAGTACTTC.

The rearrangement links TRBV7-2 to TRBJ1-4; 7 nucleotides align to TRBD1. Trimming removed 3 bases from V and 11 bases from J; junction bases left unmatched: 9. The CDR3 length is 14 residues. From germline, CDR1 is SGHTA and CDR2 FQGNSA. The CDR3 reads CASSLSRGAQKLFF. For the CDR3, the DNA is TGTGCCAGCAGCTTGAGCAGGGGGGCCCAGAAACTGTTTTTT.

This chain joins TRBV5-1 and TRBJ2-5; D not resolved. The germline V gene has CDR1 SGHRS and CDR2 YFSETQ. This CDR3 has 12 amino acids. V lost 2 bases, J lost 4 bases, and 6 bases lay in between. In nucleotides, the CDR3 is TGCGCCAGCAGCTTCATGGCAGAGACCCAGTACTTC. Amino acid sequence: CASSFMAETQYF. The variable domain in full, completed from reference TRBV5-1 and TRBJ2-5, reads KAGVTQTPRYLIKTRGQQVTLSCSPISGHRSVSWYQQTPGQGLQFLFEYFSETQRNKGNFPGRFSGRQFSNSRSEMNVSTLELGDSALYLCASSFMAETQYFGPGTRLLVL.

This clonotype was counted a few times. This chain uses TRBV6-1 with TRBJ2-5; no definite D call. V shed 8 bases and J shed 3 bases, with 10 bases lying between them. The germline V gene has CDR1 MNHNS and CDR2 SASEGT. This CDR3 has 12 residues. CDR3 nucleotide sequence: TGTGCCAGCGGAAGGTTGGAAGAGACCCAGTACTTC. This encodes CASGRLEETQYF.

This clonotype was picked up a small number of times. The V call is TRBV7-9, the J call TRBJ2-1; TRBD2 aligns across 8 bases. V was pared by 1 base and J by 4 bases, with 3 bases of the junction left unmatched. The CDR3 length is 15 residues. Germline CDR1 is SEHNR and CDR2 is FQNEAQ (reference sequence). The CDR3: CASSLGGGKYNEQFF. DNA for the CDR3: TGTGCCAGCAGCTTAGGCGGGGGGAAGTACAATGAGCAGTTCTTC.

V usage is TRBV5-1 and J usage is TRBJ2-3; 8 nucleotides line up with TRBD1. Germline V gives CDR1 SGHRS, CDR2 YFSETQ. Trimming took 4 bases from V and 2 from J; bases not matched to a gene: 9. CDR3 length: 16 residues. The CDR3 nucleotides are TGCGCCAGCAGCCCATTTGGACAGGGTGACACAGATACGCAGTATTTT. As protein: CASSPFGQGDTDTQYF.

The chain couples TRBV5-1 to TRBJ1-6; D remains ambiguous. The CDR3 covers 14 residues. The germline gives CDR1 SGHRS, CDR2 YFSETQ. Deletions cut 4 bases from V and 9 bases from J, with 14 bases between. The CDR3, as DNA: TGCGCCAGCAGCCTAACAGTTTATGGTTCACCCCTCCACTTT. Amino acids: CASSLTVYGSPLHF.

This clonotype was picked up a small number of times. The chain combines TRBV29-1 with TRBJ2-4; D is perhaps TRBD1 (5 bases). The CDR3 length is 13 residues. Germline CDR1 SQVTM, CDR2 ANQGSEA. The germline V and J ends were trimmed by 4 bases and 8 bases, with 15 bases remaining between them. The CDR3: CSVGPEQGDIQYF. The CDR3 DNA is TGCAGCGTTGGTCCCGAACAAGGGGACATTCAGTACTTC.

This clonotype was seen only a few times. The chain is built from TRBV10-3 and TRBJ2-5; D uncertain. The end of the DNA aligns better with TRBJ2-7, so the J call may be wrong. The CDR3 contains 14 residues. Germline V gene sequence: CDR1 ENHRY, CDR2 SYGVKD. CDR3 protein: CAISESFGSYEQYF. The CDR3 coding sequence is TGTGCCATCAGTGAGTCGTTCGGTTCCTACGAGCAGTACTTC.

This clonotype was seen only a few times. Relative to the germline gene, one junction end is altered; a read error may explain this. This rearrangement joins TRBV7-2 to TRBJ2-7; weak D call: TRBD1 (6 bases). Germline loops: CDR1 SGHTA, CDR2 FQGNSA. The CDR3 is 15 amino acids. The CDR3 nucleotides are TGTGCCAGCAGCTTAAAGCAGGGGCCCTCCTACGAGCGGTACTTC. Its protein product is CASSLKQGPSYERYF.

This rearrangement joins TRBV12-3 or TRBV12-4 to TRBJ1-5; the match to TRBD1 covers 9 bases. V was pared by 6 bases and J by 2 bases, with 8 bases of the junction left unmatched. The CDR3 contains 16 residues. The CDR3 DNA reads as TGTGCCAGCAGACCCGGACAGGGGTATGGCAATCAGCCCCAGCATTTT. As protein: CASRPGQGYGNQPQHF.

This chain's CDR3 is CASSPSVGDTQYF. CDR3 DNA sequence: TGTGCCAGCAGCCCTTCGGTCGGAGATACGCAGTATTTT. V gene TRBV9 combines with J gene TRBJ2-3; D gene unclear. CDR3 length: 13 residues. Per the germline V gene, CDR1 is SGDLS and CDR2 is YYNGEE. Trimming pared 4 bases from V and 5 bases from J, leaving 11 bases between.

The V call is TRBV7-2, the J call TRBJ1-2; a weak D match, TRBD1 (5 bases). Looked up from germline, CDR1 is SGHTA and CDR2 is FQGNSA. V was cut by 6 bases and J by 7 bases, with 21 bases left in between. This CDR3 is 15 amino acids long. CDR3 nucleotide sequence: TGTGCCAGCAGAGCAACAGGCTTCGGGGGGAGTGGCTACACCTTC. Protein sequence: CASRATGFGGSGYTF.

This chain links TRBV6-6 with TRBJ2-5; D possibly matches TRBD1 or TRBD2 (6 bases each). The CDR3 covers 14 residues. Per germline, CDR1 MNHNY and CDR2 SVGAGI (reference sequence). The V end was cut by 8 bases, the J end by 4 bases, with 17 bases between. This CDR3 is CASRRDKGRETQYF. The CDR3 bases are TGTGCCAGCCGGCGGGACAAGGGTAGAGAGACCCAGTACTTC.

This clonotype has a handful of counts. CDR3 in DNA: TGCGCCAGCAGCCAAGAACCGGGACTATCCAATGAAAAACTGTTTTTT. Its translation is CASSQEPGLSNEKLFF. The chain is built from TRBV4-3 and TRBJ1-4; D might be TRBD1 (5 bases). CDR1 is LGHNA and CDR2 is YSLEER in the germline V gene. The CDR3 loop spans 16 amino acids. Trimming removed 0 bases at V and 5 bases at J, with 13 bases between.

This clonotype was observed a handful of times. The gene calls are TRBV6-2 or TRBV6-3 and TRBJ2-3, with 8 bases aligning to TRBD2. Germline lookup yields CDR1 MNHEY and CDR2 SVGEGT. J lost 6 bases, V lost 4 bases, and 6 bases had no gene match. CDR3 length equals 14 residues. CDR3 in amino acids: CASSSAGGIDTQYF. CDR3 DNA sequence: TGTGCCAGCAGTTCGGCGGGGGGCATTGATACGCAGTATTTT.

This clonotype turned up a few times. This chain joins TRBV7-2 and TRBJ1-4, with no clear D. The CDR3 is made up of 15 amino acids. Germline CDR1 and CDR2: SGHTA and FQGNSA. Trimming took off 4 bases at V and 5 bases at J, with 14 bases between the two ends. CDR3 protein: CASSYHPPRNEKLFF. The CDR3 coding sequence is TGTGCCAGCAGCTATCACCCTCCTAGGAATGAAAAACTGTTTTTT. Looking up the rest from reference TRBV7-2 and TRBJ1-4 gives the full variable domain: GAGVSQSPSNKVTEKGKDVELRCDPISGHTALYWYRQSLGQGLEFLIYFQGNSAPDKSGLPSDRFSAERTGGSVSTLTIQRTQQEDSAVYLCASSYHPPRNEKLFFGSGTQLSVL.

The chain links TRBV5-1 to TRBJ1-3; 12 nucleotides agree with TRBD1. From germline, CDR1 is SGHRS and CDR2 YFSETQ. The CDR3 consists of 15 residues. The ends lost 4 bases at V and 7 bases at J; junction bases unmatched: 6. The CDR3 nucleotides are TGCGCCAGCAGCACCGGGGGACAGGGGGCTAACACCATATATTTT. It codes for CASSTGGQGANTIYF.

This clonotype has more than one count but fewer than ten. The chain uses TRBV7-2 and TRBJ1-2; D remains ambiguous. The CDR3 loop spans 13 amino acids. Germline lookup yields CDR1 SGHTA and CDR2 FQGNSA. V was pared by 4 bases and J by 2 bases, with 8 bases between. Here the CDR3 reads CASSSDNNYGYTF. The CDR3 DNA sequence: TGTGCCAGCAGCTCAGACAACAACTATGGCTACACCTTC. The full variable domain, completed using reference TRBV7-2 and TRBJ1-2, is GAGVSQSPSNKVTEKGKDVELRCDPISGHTALYWYRQSLGQGLEFLIYFQGNSAPDKSGLPSDRFSAERTGGSVSTLTIQRTQQEDSAVYLCASSSDNNYGYTFGSGTRLTVV.

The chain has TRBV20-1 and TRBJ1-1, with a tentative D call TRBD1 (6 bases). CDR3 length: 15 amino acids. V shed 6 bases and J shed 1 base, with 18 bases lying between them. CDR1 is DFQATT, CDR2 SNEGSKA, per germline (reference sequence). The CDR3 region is CSAVNRGQSNTEAFF. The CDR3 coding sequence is TGCAGTGCCGTCAACCGAGGACAGTCGAACACTGAAGCTTTCTTT.

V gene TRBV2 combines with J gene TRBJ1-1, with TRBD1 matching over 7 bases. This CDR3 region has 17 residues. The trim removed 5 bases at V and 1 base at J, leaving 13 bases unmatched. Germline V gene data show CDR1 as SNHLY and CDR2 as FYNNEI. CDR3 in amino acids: CASSKGTAWAENTEAFF. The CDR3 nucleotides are TGTGCCAGCAGTAAAGGGACAGCCTGGGCGGAGAACACTGAAGCTTTCTTT.

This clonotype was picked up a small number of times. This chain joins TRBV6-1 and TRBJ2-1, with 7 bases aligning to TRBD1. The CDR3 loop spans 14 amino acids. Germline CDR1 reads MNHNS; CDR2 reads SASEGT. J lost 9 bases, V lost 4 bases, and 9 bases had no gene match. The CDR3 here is CASSGGQLRSEQFF. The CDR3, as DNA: TGTGCCAGCAGTGGGGGACAGCTGCGGAGTGAGCAGTTCTTC.

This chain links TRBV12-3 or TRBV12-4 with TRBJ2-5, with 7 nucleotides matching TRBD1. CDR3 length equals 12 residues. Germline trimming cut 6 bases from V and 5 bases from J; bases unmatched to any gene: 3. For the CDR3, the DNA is TGTGCCAGCAGGCAGGGGGATGAGACCCAGTACTTC. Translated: CASRQGDETQYF.

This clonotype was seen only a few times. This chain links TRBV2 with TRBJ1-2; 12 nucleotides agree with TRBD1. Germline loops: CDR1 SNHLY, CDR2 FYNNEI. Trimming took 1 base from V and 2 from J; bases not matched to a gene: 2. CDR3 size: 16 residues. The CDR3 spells CASSEVGTGGNYGYTF. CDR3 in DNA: TGTGCCAGCAGTGAAGTCGGGACAGGGGGCAACTATGGCTACACCTTC.

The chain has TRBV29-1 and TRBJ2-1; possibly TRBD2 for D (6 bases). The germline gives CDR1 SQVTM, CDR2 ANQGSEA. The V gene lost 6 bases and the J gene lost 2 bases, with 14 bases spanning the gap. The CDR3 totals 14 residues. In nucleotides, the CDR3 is TGCAGCGTCCCAGGCGGGGCCACCTACAATGAGCAGTTCTTC. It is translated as CSVPGGATYNEQFF.

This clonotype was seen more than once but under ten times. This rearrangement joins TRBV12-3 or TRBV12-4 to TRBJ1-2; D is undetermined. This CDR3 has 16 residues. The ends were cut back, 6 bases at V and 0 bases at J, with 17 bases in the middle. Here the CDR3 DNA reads TGTGCCAGCAGCGTTTGGATAAGTGGTCCTAACTATGGCTACACCTTC. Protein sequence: CASSVWISGPNYGYTF.